This entry describes one TCR beta chain. Antigen unknown. This record comes from a study of vaccination and CD4 T cells after COVID-19. The overall study: Stimulation of the cells used overlapping spike peptide pools from SARS-CoV-2 and from the common cold coronaviruses HCoV-NL63, HCoV-OC43 and HCoV-229E.

The study sequenced cultured CD4+ T cell DNA using the Oncomine TCR Beta short-read assay. TCRdb used MiXCR to reprocess the PCR reads, holding one entry per CDR3 protein. The table lists about 13,000 distinct CDR3 sequences, about two thirds of them singletons. V shed 4 bases and J shed 12 bases, with 24 bases lying between them. Germline assignment: CDR1 SGHVS and CDR2 FQNEAQ. The CDR3 is made up of 15 amino acids. The sample's treatment: approximately 9-day PBMC culture with coronavirus spike peptide pools or control peptides (ViraFEST assay). Source material: CD4+ T cells from blood, cultured in vitro. V gene TRBV7-8 combines with J gene TRBJ1-2; no firm D call. This TCR was recovered from a human donor who had recovered from COVID-19. This CDR3 is CASSSVTTAFDRNTF. Here the CDR3 DNA reads TGTGCCAGCAGCTCCGTGACCACAGCGTTTGATCGGAACACCTTC.